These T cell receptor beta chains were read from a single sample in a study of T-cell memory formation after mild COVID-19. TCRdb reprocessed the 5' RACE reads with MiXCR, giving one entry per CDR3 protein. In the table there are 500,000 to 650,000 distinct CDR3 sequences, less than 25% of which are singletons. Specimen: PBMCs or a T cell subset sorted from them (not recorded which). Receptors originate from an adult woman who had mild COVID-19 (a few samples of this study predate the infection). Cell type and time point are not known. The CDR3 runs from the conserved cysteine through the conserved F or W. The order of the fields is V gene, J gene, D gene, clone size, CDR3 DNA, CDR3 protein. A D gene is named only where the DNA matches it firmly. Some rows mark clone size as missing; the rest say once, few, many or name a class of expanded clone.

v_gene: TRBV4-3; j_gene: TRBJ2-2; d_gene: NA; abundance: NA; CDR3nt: TGCGCCAGCAGCGACGCTAGGGAAACCGGGGAGCTGTTTTTT; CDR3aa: CASSDARETGELFF
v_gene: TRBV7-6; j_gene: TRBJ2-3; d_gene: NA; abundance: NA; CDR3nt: TGTGCCAGCAGGGCTAGAGGCACAGATACGCAGTATTTT; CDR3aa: CASRARGTDTQYF
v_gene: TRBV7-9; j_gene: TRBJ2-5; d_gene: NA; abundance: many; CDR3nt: TGTGCCAGCAGCTTAGGGGGGGTACGCGCGGAGACCCAGTACTTC; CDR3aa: CASSLGGVRAETQYF
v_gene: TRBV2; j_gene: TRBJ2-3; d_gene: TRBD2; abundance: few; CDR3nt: TGTGCCAGCAGAGCCCGGGGACTAGCGGGGGGAAATACGCAGTATTTT; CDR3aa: CASRARGLAGGNTQYF
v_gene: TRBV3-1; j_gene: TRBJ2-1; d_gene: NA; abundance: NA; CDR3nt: TGTGCCAGCAGCCAAGACGAGATTCTCTCCTACAATGAGCAGTTCTTC; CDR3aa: CASSQDEILSYNEQFF
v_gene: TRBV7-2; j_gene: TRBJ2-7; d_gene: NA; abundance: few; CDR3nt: TGTGCCAGCAGCTTGGAGGGACGGAGCTCCTACGAGCAGTACTTC; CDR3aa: CASSLEGRSSYEQYF
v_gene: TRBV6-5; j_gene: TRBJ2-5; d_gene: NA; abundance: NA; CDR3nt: TGTGCCAGCAGCCTCCCCGGACGATGGGAGACCCAGTACTTC; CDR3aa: CASSLPGRWETQYF
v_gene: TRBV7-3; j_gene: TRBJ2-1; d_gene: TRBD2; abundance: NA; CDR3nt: TGTGCCAGCAGCCCCGCGGGAGGGGGGCCAAATGAGCAGTTCTTC; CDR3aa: CASSPAGGGPNEQFF
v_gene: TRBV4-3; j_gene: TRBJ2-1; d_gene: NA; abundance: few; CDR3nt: TGCGCCAGCAGCCAACCCGACAGGATGGGGCAGTTCTTC; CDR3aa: CASSQPDRMGQFF
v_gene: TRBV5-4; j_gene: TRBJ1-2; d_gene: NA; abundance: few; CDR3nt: TGTGCCAGCAGCTTTGGGGGGACCCGCTATGGCTACACCTTC; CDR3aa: CASSFGGTRYGYTF
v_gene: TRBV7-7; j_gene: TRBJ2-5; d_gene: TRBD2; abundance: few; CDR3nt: TGTGCTAGCAGTCAAGGACTAGCGGGAGAGTACCAAGAGACCCAGTACTTC; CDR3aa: CASSQGLAGEYQETQYF
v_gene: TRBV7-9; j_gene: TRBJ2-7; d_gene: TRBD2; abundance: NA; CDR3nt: TGTGCCAGCAGCTTCGGGGGGATCCACTCCTACGAGCAGTACTTC; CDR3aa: CASSFGGIHSYEQYF
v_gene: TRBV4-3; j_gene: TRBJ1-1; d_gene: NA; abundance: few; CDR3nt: TGCGCCAGCAGCCAAGATGTAGGGTACGCTGAAGCTTTCTTT; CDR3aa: CASSQDVGYAEAFF
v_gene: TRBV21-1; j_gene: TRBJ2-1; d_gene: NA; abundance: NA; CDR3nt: TGTGCCAGCAGCAAAGTACCGGCAGGGGGGTTTCATGAGCAGTTCTTC; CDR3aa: CASSKVPAGGFHEQFF
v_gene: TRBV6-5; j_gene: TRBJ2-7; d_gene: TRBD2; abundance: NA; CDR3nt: TGTGCCAGCAACGCCCGTTACGGGGGTAGCGGGGGGCGGGACGAGCAGTACTTC; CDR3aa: CASNARYGGSGGRDEQYF
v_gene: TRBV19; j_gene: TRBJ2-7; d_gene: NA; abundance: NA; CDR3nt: TGTGCCAGTAGTATAGTCCTGCCGGGGCTGGTCTCCTACGAGCAGTACTTC; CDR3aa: CASSIVLPGLVSYEQYF
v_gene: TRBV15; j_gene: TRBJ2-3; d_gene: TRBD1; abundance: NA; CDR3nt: TGTGCCACCAGCAGACAGGGGGCCGGCACAGATACGCAGTATTTT; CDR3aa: CATSRQGAGTDTQYF
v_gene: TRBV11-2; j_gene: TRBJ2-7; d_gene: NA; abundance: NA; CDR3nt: TGTGCCAGCAGCTTACCGGGACAACCTTACGAGCAGTACTTC; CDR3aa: CASSLPGQPYEQYF
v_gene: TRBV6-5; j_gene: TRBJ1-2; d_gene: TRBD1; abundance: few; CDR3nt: TGTGCCACCCGGGACAGGACCAACTATGGCTACACCTTC; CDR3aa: CATRDRTNYGYTF
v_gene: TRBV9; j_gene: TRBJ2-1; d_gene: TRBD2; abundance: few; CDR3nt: TGTGCCAGCAGCCGCACTAGCGGGGGGCCCTACAATGAGCAGTTCTTC; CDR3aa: CASSRTSGGPYNEQFF
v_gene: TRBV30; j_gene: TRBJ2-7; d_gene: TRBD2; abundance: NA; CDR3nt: TGTGCCTGGGGACTAGCGGATTCCTACGAGCAGTACTTC; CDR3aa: CAWGLADSYEQYF
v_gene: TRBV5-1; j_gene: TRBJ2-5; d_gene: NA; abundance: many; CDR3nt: TGCGCCAGCAGCCCCGGGAGCGGCCAAGAGACCCAGTACTTC; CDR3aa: CASSPGSGQETQYF
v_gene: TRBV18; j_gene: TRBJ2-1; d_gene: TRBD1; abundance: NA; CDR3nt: TGTGCCAGCTCACCGACAGGGGGAAACAATGACGGGCAGTTCTTC; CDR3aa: CASSPTGGNNDGQFF
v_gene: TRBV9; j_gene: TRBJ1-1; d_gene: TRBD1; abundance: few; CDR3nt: TGTGCCAGCAGCGTACAGGGGGCAGGAGACACTGAAGCTTTCTTT; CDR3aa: CASSVQGAGDTEAFF
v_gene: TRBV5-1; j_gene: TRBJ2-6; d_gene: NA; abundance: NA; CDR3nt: TGCGCCAGCAGCCTGGATGAGACTGGGGCCAACGTCCTGACTTTC; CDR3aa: CASSLDETGANVLTF
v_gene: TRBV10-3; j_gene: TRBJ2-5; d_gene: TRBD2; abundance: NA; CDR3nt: TGTGCCACTCGCGGGGAGGGGCTAGAGACCCAGTACTTC; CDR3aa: CATRGEGLETQYF
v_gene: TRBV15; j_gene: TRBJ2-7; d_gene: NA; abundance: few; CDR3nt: TGTGCCACCAGCAGAGTCCTGGAGTACGAGCAGTACTTC; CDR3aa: CATSRVLEYEQYF
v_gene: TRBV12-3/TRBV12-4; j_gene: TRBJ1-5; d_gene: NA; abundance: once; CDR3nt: TGTGCCAGCAATCCTACAGGGAGCAATCAGCCCCAGCATTTT; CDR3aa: CASNPTGSNQPQHF
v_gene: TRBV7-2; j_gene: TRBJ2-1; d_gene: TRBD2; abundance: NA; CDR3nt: TGTGCCAGCAGCGACCGACGCGGGACTAGCGGGACCTACAATGAGCAGTTCTTC; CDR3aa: CASSDRRGTSGTYNEQFF
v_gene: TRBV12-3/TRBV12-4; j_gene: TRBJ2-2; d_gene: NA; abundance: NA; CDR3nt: TGTGCCAGCACGGGGATTGGGAACACCGGGGAGCTGTTTTTT; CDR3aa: CASTGIGNTGELFF
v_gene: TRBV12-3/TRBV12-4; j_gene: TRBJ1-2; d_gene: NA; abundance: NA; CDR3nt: TGTGCCAGCACCAGCGGGGCCAACTATGGCTACACCTTC; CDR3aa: CASTSGANYGYTF
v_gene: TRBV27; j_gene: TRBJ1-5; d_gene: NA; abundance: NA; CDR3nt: TGTGCCAGCAGCCCCGCTTGGGGAGGTCGAAGCAATCAGCCCCAGCATTTT; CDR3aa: CASSPAWGGRSNQPQHF
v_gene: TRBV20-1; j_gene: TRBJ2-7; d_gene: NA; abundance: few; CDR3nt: TGCAGTGCTAGATACCTCGACAGAGCCTACGAGCAGTACTTC; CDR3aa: CSARYLDRAYEQYF
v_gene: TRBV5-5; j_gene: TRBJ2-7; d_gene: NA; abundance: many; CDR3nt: TGTGCCAGCAGCGGCGGACAGTTCTACGAGCAGTACTTC; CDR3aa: CASSGGQFYEQYF
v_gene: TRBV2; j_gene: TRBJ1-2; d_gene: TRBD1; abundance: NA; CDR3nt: TGTGCCAGCGGACAGGGGTTCAGCTATGGCTACACCTTC; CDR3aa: CASGQGFSYGYTF
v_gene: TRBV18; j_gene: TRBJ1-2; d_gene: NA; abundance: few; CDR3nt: TGTGCCAGCTCACCTGGGACCCTAGCTAACTATGGCTACACCTTC; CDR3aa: CASSPGTLANYGYTF
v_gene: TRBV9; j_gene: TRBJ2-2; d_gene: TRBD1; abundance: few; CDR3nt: TGTGCCAGCAGCGTTCCCGGGACAGGGAAAGACACCGGGGAGCTGTTTTTT; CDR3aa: CASSVPGTGKDTGELFF
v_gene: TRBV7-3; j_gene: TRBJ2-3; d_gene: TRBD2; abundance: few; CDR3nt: TGTGCCAGCAGCCCAGGACTAGCGGGAGGAAGCTTCACAGATACGCAGTATTTT; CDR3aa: CASSPGLAGGSFTDTQYF
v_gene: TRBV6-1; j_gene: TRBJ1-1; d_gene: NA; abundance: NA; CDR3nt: TGTGCCAGCAGGAGGCCAGGCGGGAACACTGAAGCTTTCTTT; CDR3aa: CASRRPGGNTEAFF
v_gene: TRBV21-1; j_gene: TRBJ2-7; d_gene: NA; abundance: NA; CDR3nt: TGTGCCAGCAGTCTCCCGGGGGGGACGGAGGAGCAGTACTTC; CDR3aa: CASSLPGGTEEQYF